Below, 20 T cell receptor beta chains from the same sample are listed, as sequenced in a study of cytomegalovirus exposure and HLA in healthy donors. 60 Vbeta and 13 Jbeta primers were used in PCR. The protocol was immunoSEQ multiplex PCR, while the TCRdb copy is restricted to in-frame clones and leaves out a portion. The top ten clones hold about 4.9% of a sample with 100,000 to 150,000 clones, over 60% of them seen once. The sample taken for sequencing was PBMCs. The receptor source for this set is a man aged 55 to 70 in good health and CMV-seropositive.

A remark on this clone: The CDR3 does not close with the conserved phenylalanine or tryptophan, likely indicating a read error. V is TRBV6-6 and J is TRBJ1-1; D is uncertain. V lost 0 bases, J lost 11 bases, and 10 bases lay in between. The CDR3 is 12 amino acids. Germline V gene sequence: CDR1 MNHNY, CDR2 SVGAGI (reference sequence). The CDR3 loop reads CASSYSNGLAFL. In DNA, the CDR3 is TGTGCCAGCAGTTACTCGAATGGTTTGGCTTTCCTT.

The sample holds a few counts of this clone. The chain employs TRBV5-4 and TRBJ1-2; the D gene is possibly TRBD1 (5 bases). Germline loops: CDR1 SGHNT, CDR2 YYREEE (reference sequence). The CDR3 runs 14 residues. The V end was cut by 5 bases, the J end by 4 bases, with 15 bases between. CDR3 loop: CASSSGKGLYGYTF. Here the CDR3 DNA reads TGTGCCAGCAGTAGCGGAAAGGGGCTCTATGGCTACACCTTC.

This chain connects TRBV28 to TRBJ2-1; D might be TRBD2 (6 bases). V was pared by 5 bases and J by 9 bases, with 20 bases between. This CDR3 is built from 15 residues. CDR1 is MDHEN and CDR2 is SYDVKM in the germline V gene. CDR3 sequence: CASSLARGTGGEQFF. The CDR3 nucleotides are TGTGCCAGCAGTCTAGCCCGGGGGACTGGAGGTGAGCAGTTCTTC.

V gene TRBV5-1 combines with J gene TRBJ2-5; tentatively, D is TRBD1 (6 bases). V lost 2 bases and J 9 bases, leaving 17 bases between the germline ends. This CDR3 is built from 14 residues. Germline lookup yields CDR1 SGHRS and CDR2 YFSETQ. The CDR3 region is CASSFGQSKLSQYF. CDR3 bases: TGCGCCAGCAGCTTCGGACAGTCAAAGTTGTCCCAGTACTTC.

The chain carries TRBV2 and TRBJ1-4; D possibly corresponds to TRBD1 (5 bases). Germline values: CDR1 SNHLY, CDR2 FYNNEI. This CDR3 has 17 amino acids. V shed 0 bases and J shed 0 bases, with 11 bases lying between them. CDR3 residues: CASSEAKGRSTNEKLFF. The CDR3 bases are TGTGCCAGCAGTGAAGCGAAGGGGCGCTCAACTAATGAAAAACTGTTTTTT.

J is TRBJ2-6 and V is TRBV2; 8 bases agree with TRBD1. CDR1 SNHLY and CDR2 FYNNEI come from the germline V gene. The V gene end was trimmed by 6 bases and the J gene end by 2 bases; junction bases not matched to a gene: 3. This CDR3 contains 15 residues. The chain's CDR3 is CASRDRDAGANVLTF. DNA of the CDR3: TGTGCCAGCAGGGACAGGGACGCTGGGGCCAACGTCCTGACTTTC.

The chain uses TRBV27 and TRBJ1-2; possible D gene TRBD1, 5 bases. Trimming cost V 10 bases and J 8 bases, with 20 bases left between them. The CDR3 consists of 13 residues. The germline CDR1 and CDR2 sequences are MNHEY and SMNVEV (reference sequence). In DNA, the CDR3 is TGTGCCACCTCGGATAGGGGCGCCGGGGGCTACACCTTC. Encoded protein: CATSDRGAGGYTF.

Here the CDR3 DNA reads TGTGCCTGGGGTAGAAGGGGTTACGAGCAGTACTTC. Its protein product is CAWGRRGYEQYF. This chain links TRBV30 with TRBJ2-7, with D tentatively TRBD1 (5 bases). The CDR3 contains 12 residues. V lost 5 bases, J lost 4 bases, and 12 bases lay in between. Germline assignment: CDR1 GTSNPN and CDR2 SVGIG (reference sequence). The full variable domain, its missing parts supplied by reference TRBV30 and TRBJ2-7, is SQTIHQWPATLVQPVGSPLSLECTVEGTSNPNLYWYRQAAGRGLQLLFYSVGIGQISSEVPQNLSASRPQDRQFILSSKKLLLSDSGFYLCAWGRRGYEQYFGPGTRLTVT.

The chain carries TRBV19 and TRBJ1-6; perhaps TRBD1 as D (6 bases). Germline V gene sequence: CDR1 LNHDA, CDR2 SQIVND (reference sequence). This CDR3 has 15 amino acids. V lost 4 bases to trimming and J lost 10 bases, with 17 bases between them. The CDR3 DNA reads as TGTGCCAGTAGTACCCTACAGGGTATTAACTCACCCCTCCACTTT. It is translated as CASSTLQGINSPLHF.

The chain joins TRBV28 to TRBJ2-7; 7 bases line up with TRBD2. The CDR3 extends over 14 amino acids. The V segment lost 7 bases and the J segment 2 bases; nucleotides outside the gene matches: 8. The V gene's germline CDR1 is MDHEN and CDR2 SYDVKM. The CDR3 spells CASTGGGGAYEQYF. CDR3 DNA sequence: TGTGCCAGCACGGGTGGGGGGGGAGCCTACGAGCAGTACTTC. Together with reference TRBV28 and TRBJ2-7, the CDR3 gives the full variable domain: DVKVTQSSRYLVKRTGEKVFLECVQDMDHENMFWYRQDPGLGLRLIYFSYDVKMKEKGDIPEGYSVSREKKERFSLILESASTNQTSMYLCASTGGGGAYEQYFGPGTRLTVT.

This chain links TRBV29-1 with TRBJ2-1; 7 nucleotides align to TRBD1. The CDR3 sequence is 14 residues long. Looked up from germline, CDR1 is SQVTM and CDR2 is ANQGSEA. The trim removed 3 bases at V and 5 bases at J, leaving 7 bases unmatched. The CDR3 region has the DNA TGCAGCGTTGATGCACAGGGGAATGACAATGAGCAGTTCTTC. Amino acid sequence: CSVDAQGNDNEQFF.

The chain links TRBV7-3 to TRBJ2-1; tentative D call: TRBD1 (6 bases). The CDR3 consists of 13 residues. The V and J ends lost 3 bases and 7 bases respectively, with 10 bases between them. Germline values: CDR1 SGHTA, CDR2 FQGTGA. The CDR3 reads CASSLGAQNEQFF. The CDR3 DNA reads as TGTGCCAGCAGCTTGGGGGCCCAGAATGAGCAGTTCTTC.

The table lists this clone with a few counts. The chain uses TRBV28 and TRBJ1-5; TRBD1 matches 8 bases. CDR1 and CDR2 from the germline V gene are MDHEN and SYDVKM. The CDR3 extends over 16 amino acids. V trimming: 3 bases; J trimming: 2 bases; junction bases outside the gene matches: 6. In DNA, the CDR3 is TGTGCCAGCAGTTTTAGGACAGGGCATGGCAATCAGCCCCAGCATTTT. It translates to CASSFRTGHGNQPQHF. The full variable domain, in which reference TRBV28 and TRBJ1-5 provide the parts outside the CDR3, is DVKVTQSSRYLVKRTGEKVFLECVQDMDHENMFWYRQDPGLGLRLIYFSYDVKMKEKGDIPEGYSVSREKKERFSLILESASTNQTSMYLCASSFRTGHGNQPQHFGDGTRLSIL.

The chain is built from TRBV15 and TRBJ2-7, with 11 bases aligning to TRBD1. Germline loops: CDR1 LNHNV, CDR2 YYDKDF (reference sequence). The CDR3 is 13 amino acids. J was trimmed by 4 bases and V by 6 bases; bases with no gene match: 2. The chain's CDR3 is CATRGTGGYEQYF. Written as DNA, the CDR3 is TGTGCCACCAGGGGGACAGGGGGGTACGAGCAGTACTTC.

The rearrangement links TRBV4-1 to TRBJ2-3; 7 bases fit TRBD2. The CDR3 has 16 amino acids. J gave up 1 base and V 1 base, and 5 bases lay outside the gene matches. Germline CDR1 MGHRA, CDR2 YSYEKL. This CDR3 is CASSQVRGTRTDTQYF. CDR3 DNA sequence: TGCGCCAGCAGCCAAGTGCGGGGGACCCGCACAGATACGCAGTATTTT.

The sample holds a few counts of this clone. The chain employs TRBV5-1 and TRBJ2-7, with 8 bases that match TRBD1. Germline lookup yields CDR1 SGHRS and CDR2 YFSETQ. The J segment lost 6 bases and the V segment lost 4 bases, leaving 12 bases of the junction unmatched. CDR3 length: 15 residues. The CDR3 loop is CASSRIGQGVGEQYF. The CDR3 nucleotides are TGCGCCAGCAGCCGTATCGGACAGGGTGTCGGCGAGCAGTACTTC.

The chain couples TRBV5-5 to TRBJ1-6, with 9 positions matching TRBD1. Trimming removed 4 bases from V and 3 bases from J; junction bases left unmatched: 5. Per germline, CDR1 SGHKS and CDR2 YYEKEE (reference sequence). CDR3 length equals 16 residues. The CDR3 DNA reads TGTGCCAGCAGCCCCGGACAGGGGAGCTATAATTCACCCCTCCACTTT. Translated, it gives CASSPGQGSYNSPLHF.

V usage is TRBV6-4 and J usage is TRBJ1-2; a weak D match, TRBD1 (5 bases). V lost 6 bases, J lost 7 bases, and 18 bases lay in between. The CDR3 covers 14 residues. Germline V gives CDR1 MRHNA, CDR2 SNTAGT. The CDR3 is CASSRLAGQGGYTF. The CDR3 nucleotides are TGTGCCAGCAGCCGACTGGCAGGTCAGGGTGGCTACACCTTC.

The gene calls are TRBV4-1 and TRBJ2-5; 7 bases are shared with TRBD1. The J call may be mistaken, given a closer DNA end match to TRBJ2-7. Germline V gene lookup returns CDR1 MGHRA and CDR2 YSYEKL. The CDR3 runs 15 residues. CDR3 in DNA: TGCGCCAGCAGCCACGGCTCGACAGGGTATTACGAGCAGTACTTC. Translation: CASSHGSTGYYEQYF.

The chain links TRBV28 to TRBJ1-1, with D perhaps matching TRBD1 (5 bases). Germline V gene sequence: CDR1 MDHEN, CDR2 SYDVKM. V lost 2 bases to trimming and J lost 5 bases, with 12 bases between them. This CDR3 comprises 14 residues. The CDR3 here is CASSLGGGRTEAFF. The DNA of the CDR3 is TGTGCCAGCAGTTTAGGGGGGGGGAGGACTGAAGCTTTCTTT.